One and the same sample provided the 5 T cell receptor beta chains below, sequenced in a study of blood T cell repertoires in COVID-19. Measured with immunoSEQ multiplex PCR; TCRdb has only the in-frame clones, and not every one. Altogether about 240,000 clones are present, about four fifths being singletons, with the ten largest covering roughly 9.6%. Sequencing input: peripheral blood. The receptor set was obtained from a woman aged 80 or older with acute or convalescent COVID-19.

The chain joins TRBV9 to TRBJ2-1, with D maybe TRBD1 (5 bases). V was pared by 1 base and J by 9 bases, with 11 bases between. Germline V gene data show CDR1 as SGDLS and CDR2 as YYNGEE. The CDR3 consists of 13 residues. The chain's CDR3 is CASSVRGFGEQFF. The CDR3 DNA is TGTGCCAGCAGCGTAAGGGGTTTTGGTGAGCAGTTCTTC.

The chain has TRBV18 and TRBJ2-6; maybe TRBD1 (6 bases). CDR3 size: 16 residues. Germline V gene lookup returns CDR1 KGHSH and CDR2 LQKENI. V dropped 0 bases and J dropped 4 bases, with 10 bases sitting between them. CDR3 sequence reads: CASSPPGGYGANVLTF. The CDR3 bases are TGTGCCAGCTCACCACCAGGGGGTTACGGGGCCAACGTCCTGACTTTC. The full variable domain, completed using reference TRBV18 and TRBJ2-6, is NAGVMQNPRHLVRRRGQEARLRCSPMKGHSHVYWYRQLPEEGLKFMVYLQKENIIDESGMPKERFSAEFPKEGPSILRIQQVVRGDSAAYFCASSPPGGYGANVLTFGAGSRLTVL.

This chain joins TRBV4-1 and TRBJ1-2; tentative D call: TRBD1 (5 bases). Trimming took 0 bases from V and 3 from J, leaving 11 bases between them. Germline V lookup: CDR1 MGHRA, CDR2 YSYEKL. The CDR3 consists of 15 residues. CDR3 DNA: TGCGCCAGCAGCCAAGATCAGGGTGACCACTATGGCTACACCTTC. Translation: CASSQDQGDHYGYTF.

The V gene is TRBV7-9, the J gene TRBJ1-4, with no clear D. Deletions cut 3 bases from V and 4 bases from J, with 12 bases between. The CDR3 length is 15 residues. Germline V lookup: CDR1 SEHNR, CDR2 FQNEAQ (reference sequence). The CDR3 loop reads CASSFNSFFNEKLFF. The CDR3 nucleotides are TGTGCCAGCAGCTTCAACAGCTTCTTTAATGAAAAACTGTTTTTT.

The rearrangement uses TRBV30 and TRBJ1-5, with 8 bases that match TRBD1. The V gene's germline CDR1 is GTSNPN and CDR2 SVGIG (reference sequence). The V segment lost 2 bases and the J segment 5 bases; nucleotides outside the gene matches: 5. The CDR3 is 14 residues long. CDR3 in amino acids: CAWSLDRVDQPQHF. CDR3 coding DNA: TGTGCCTGGAGTCTGGACAGGGTAGATCAGCCCCAGCATTTT.